This T cell receptor beta chain was recovered during a study of blood T cell repertoires in COVID-19. V dropped 3 bases and J dropped 6; count of bases not matched to a gene: 9. The CDR3 loop spans 16 amino acids. CDR1 and CDR2 from the germline V gene are ENHRY and SYGVKD. Study processing details: Estimates of nucleated cell counts were drawn from the amplification of reference gene primers. Assay used: immunoSEQ multiplex PCR; TCRdb lists only in-frame clones, some missing. That table is the source of V, J and clone size, and D and trimming were worked out from the DNA. In the table there are over 200,000 clones, about 91% of which are singletons. Seattle participants joined during active infection and were tracked over time.

The TCR was taken from a person aged 18-29 years with COVID-19, enrolled during active disease. The genes are TRBV10-3 and TRBJ2-7; 12 nucleotides match TRBD2. Sequencing used peripheral blood. In nucleotides, the CDR3 is TGTGCCATCAGTGATGGGACTAGCGGGCTCGAGGGCGAGCAGTACTTC. Translation gives CAISDGTSGLEGEQYF.